Listed below are T cell receptor beta chains from one sample, sequenced in a study of blood T cell repertoires in COVID-19. The assay was immunoSEQ multiplex PCR, and TCRdb's table has in-frame clones only and misses some. The data show over 250,000 clones, with approximately 89% seen just once and under 15% held by the top ten. Specimen: peripheral blood. These receptors were collected from a woman aged 55-69 years with acute or convalescent COVID-19. Both conserved end residues are part of each CDR3. Fields, in order: clone size, V gene, J gene, D gene, CDR3 DNA, CDR3 protein. D genes are given only for firm matches. Rows may omit the clone size; those that give it use once, few, many or a size class.

clone_size: .
v_call: TRBV7-2
j_call: TRBJ2-3
d_call: TRBD2
cdr3_nt: TGTGCCAGCAGCTCCACACCGGGACTAGGGTATGATACGCAGTATTTT
cdr3_aa: CASSSTPGLGYDTQYF

clone_size: .
v_call: TRBV7-3
j_call: TRBJ2-1
d_call: .
cdr3_nt: TGTGCCAGCAGCCCCGGGACATTGTACAATGAGCAGTTCTTC
cdr3_aa: CASSPGTLYNEQFF

clone_size: .
v_call: TRBV10-3
j_call: TRBJ1-2
d_call: TRBD1
cdr3_nt: TGTGCCGTCACGAGGACAGGGGACTATGGCTACACCTTC
cdr3_aa: CAVTRTGDYGYTF

clone_size: .
v_call: TRBV28
j_call: TRBJ2-1
d_call: .
cdr3_nt: TGTGCCAGCAGCCCCCCCGGCGCCAGTTTGACTGGGGAGCAGTTCTTC
cdr3_aa: CASSPPGASLTGEQFF

clone_size: .
v_call: TRBV24-1
j_call: TRBJ2-1
d_call: .
cdr3_nt: TGTGCCACCAGTGATCGACTAACCCACAATGAGCAGTTCTTC
cdr3_aa: CATSDRLTHNEQFF

clone_size: .
v_call: TRBV6-5
j_call: TRBJ1-6
d_call: .
cdr3_nt: TGTGCCAGCAGTTACACAGGGAGCTCCTATAATTCACCCCTCCACTTT
cdr3_aa: CASSYTGSSYNSPLHF

clone_size: .
v_call: TRBV5-4
j_call: TRBJ1-2
d_call: .
cdr3_nt: TGTGCCAGCAGCTTGGGGGCCCTGAACTATGGCTACACCTTC
cdr3_aa: CASSLGALNYGYTF

clone_size: .
v_call: TRBV19
j_call: TRBJ1-5
d_call: .
cdr3_nt: TGTGCCAGTAGTATATGGGCTATGGTTGGAAGCAATCAGCCCCAGCATTTT
cdr3_aa: CASSIWAMVGSNQPQHF

clone_size: .
v_call: TRBV7-3
j_call: TRBJ2-7
d_call: TRBD2
cdr3_nt: TGTGCCAGCAGCTTAACTAGCGGGAGGAACGAGCAGTACTTC
cdr3_aa: CASSLTSGRNEQYF

clone_size: .
v_call: TRBV19
j_call: TRBJ2-1
d_call: TRBD1
cdr3_nt: TGTGCCAGTAGTATGTTCGGGACAGTTAATGAGCAGTTCTTC
cdr3_aa: CASSMFGTVNEQFF

clone_size: .
v_call: TRBV20-1
j_call: TRBJ1-1
d_call: .
cdr3_nt: TGCAGTGCTAGAGTTGCAGGGGAAGCTTTCTTT
cdr3_aa: CSARVAGEAFF

clone_size: .
v_call: TRBV25-1
j_call: TRBJ2-1
d_call: .
cdr3_nt: TGTGCCAGCAGTGAATCCGACAGACTTAAGCAGTTCTTC
cdr3_aa: CASSESDRLKQFF

clone_size: .
v_call: TRBV27
j_call: TRBJ1-6
d_call: .
cdr3_nt: TGTGCCAGCAGCCGGGAGAGCCGTAATTCACCCCTCCACTTT
cdr3_aa: CASSRESRNSPLHF

clone_size: .
v_call: TRBV28
j_call: TRBJ1-1
d_call: .
cdr3_nt: TGTGCCAGCAGTTTAGCAGGGAGGGACACTGAAGCTTTCTTT
cdr3_aa: CASSLAGRDTEAFF

clone_size: .
v_call: TRBV9
j_call: TRBJ1-3
d_call: .
cdr3_nt: TGTGCCAGCAGCCCTCGACCAGACATATCTGGAAACACCATATATTTT
cdr3_aa: CASSPRPDISGNTIYF

clone_size: .
v_call: TRBV18
j_call: TRBJ1-5
d_call: TRBD1
cdr3_nt: TGTGCCAGCTCTAGGGACAGCGTGAATCAGCCCCAACATTTT
cdr3_aa: CASSRDSVNQPQHF

clone_size: .
v_call: TRBV11-2
j_call: TRBJ2-7
d_call: .
cdr3_nt: TGTGCCAGCAGCTTATCTGGCAGGGGCTACGAGCAGTACTTC
cdr3_aa: CASSLSGRGYEQYF

clone_size: .
v_call: TRBV6-5
j_call: TRBJ1-4
d_call: .
cdr3_nt: TGTGCCAGCAAGGAGAGACCAACTAATGAAAAACTGTTTTTT
cdr3_aa: CASKERPTNEKLFF

clone_size: .
v_call: TRBV3-1/TRBV3-2
j_call: TRBJ2-2
d_call: TRBD2
cdr3_nt: TGTGCCAGCAGCCATAGCAGCGGGAGGGGTCATACCGGGGAGCTGTTTTTT
cdr3_aa: CASSHSSGRGHTGELFF

clone_size: .
v_call: TRBV14
j_call: TRBJ2-3
d_call: TRBD1
cdr3_nt: TGTGCCAGCAGCCAACTGTCCTGGGACAGGGGTGTAGATACGCAGTATTTT
cdr3_aa: CASSQLSWDRGVDTQYF

clone_size: .
v_call: TRBV6-1
j_call: TRBJ1-4
d_call: .
cdr3_nt: TGTGCCAGCAGTGAGCGAGCAACTAATGAAAAACTGTTTTTT
cdr3_aa: CASSERATNEKLFF

clone_size: .
v_call: TRBV12-2
j_call: TRBJ2-7
d_call: .
cdr3_nt: TGTGCAAGTCGCTTATGGGGCGGGAGGGCCGTATCCAACGAGCAGTACTTC
cdr3_aa: CASRLWGGRAVSNEQYF

clone_size: .
v_call: TRBV6-6
j_call: TRBJ1-2
d_call: TRBD1
cdr3_nt: TGTGCCAGCAGTCCTAGACAGGGGGCGCGAGGTGGCTACACCTTC
cdr3_aa: CASSPRQGARGGYTF

clone_size: once
v_call: TRBV13
j_call: TRBJ2-1
d_call: TRBD2
cdr3_nt: TGTGCCAGCAGCTTAGGACTAGCGTACAATGAGCAGTTCTTC
cdr3_aa: CASSLGLAYNEQFF

clone_size: .
v_call: TRBV20-1
j_call: TRBJ2-7
d_call: .
cdr3_nt: TGCAGTGCCCCCAACTCCTACGAGCAGTACTTC
cdr3_aa: CSAPNSYEQYF

clone_size: .
v_call: TRBV6-1
j_call: TRBJ1-3
d_call: .
cdr3_nt: TGTGCCAGCAGTGAGCAGGGGTCCTCTGGAAACACCATATATTTT
cdr3_aa: CASSEQGSSGNTIYF

clone_size: .
v_call: TRBV24-1
j_call: TRBJ1-1
d_call: .
cdr3_nt: TGTGCCACCAGTGACCGGACAGAGCAAGCTTTCTTT
cdr3_aa: CATSDRTEQAFF

clone_size: .
v_call: TRBV6-4
j_call: TRBJ2-1
d_call: TRBD2
cdr3_nt: TGTGCCAGCCGCCCATGGAGCGGGAGGAATGAGCAGTTCTTC
cdr3_aa: CASRPWSGRNEQFF

clone_size: .
v_call: TRBV18
j_call: TRBJ2-2
d_call: TRBD2
cdr3_nt: TGTGCCAGCTCACCACGGGAGGGAAGCACCGGGGAGCTGTTTTTT
cdr3_aa: CASSPREGSTGELFF

clone_size: .
v_call: TRBV2
j_call: TRBJ2-3
d_call: .
cdr3_nt: TGTGCCAGCACCCAACTTGATACGCAGTATTTT
cdr3_aa: CASTQLDTQYF

clone_size: .
v_call: TRBV4-3
j_call: TRBJ2-7
d_call: TRBD1
cdr3_nt: TGCGCCAGCAGCCAAGAGGGGACAGGGGTGGGCGAGCAGTACTTC
cdr3_aa: CASSQEGTGVGEQYF

clone_size: .
v_call: TRBV6-5
j_call: TRBJ1-4
d_call: .
cdr3_nt: TGTGCCAGCAGTTTATACAGGACCCTTAATGAAAAACTGTTTTTT
cdr3_aa: CASSLYRTLNEKLFF

clone_size: .
v_call: TRBV24-1
j_call: TRBJ2-1
d_call: .
cdr3_nt: TGTGCCACCGGCGGCCGTGACTCCTACAATGAGCAGTTCTTC
cdr3_aa: CATGGRDSYNEQFF

clone_size: .
v_call: TRBV19
j_call: TRBJ2-2
d_call: TRBD1
cdr3_nt: TGTGCCAGTAGTATAGCCCCGACAGGGGTGGCCGGGGAGCTGTTTTTT
cdr3_aa: CASSIAPTGVAGELFF

clone_size: .
v_call: TRBV18
j_call: TRBJ1-2
d_call: TRBD1
cdr3_nt: TGTGCCAGCTCACCCGGGACAGCCAATAACTATGGCTACACCTTC
cdr3_aa: CASSPGTANNYGYTF

clone_size: .
v_call: TRBV19
j_call: TRBJ2-7
d_call: TRBD2
cdr3_nt: TGTGCCAGTAGCCTGGCTAGCGGGGGCACCTACGAGCAGTACTTC
cdr3_aa: CASSLASGGTYEQYF

clone_size: .
v_call: TRBV2
j_call: TRBJ2-3
d_call: TRBD2
cdr3_nt: TGTGCCAGCTTAGGGACTAGCGGGGCAAGCACAGATACGCAGTATTTT
cdr3_aa: CASLGTSGASTDTQYF